The source of this T cell receptor beta chain is a study of blood T cell repertoires in COVID-19. V was pared by 3 bases and J by 4 bases, with 5 bases of the junction left unmatched. From germline, CDR1 is LNHDA and CDR2 SQIVND (reference sequence). This CDR3 contains 15 residues. The method was immunoSEQ multiplex PCR; TCRdb's version includes in-frame clones alone and lacks a portion of them. This repertoire shows roughly 120,000 clones, about 90% found once; its top ten account for approximately 1.1%. The specimen was peripheral blood. This chain links TRBV19 with TRBJ2-3, with 9 bases matching TRBD2. The receptor was isolated from a human donor in a cohort sampled during active COVID-19. CDR3: CASSMSSGMADTQYF. CDR3 sequence (DNA): TGTGCCAGTAGTATGTCTAGCGGGATGGCAGATACGCAGTATTTT.